This T cell receptor (beta chain) derives from a study of T cell responses to AZD1222 COVID-19 vaccine. Study-wide results and caveats: Mostly white British, mostly female donors; authors suggested clonal diversity may be underestimated.

About this clone: Its antigen is undetermined.

Here immunoSEQ multiplex PCR was the method, and the copy in TCRdb shows in-frame clones only, minus some. The sample contains approximately 100,000 clones, more than 90% of which appear only once. Per the germline V gene, CDR1 is SGHRS and CDR2 is YFSETQ. Trimming stripped 4 bases from V and 3 bases from J, with 19 bases between. The CDR3 spans 16 residues. Sequencing used peripheral blood, obtained on day 0 of AZD1222 vaccination. The clonotype comes from an adult in good health. The chain couples TRBV5-1 to TRBJ1-2, with D perhaps matching TRBD1 (6 bases). The CDR3 sequence: CASSPQSTGAYYGYTF. DNA of the CDR3: TGCGCCAGCAGCCCCCAGTCGACAGGAGCGTACTATGGCTACACCTTC.